The sequence of this T cell receptor beta chain was determined in a study of blood T cell repertoires in COVID-19. Study background: Sources were T cells, B-cell-depleted T cells, or PBMCs; the material itself was cDNA or gDNA.

CDR1 and CDR2 from the germline V gene are LGHDT and YNNKEL (reference sequence). V lost 6 bases and J 2 bases, leaving 11 bases between the germline ends. The CDR3 length is 15 residues. Original processing methods: Reference gene primer amplification gave estimated nucleated cell counts. Sequenced by immunoSEQ multiplex PCR; TCRdb stores in-frame clones only, minus some. That table furnishes V, J and clone size, whereas the DNA furnished D and trimming. This repertoire shows some 230,000 clones, approximately 85% found once; its top ten account for 8.2%. This chain joins TRBV3-1 (or the pseudogene TRBV3-2) and TRBJ2-6, with D perhaps matching TRBD2 (6 bases). The origin of this receptor is a woman aged 80 or over with COVID-19, enrolled during active disease. Sequencing was performed on peripheral blood. CDR3 DNA sequence: TGTGCCAGCAGTCTTGCGGGAACTGGGGCCAACGTCCTGACTTTC. It is translated as CASSLAGTGANVLTF.